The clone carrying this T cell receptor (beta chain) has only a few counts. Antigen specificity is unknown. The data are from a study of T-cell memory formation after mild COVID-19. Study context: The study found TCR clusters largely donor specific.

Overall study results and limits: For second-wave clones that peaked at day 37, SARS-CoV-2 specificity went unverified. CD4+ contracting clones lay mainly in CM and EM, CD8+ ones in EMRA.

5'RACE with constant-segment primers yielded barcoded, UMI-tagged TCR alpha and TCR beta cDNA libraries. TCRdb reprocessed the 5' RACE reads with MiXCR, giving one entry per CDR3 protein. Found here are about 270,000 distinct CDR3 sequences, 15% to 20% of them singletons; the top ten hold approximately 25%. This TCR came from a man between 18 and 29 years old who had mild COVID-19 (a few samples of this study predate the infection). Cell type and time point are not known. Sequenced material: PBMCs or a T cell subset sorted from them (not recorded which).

The CDR3 spells CASSHSTGANTEAFF. CDR3 coding DNA: TGTGCCAGCAGCCATTCGACAGGGGCCAACACTGAAGCTTTCTTT. The rearrangement joins TRBV12-3 or TRBV12-4 to TRBJ1-1, with TRBD1 matching 8 bases. The J segment lost 2 bases and the V segment lost 6 bases, leaving 8 bases of the junction unmatched. The CDR3 consists of 15 residues.